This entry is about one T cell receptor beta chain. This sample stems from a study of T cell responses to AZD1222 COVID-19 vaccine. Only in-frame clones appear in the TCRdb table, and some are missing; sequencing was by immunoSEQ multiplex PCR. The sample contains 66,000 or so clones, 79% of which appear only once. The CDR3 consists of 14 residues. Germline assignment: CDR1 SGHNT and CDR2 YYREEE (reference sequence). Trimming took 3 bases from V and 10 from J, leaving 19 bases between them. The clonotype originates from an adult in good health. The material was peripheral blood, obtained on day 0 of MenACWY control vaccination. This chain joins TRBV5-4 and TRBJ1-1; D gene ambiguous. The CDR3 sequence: CASSSSLSGRGAFF. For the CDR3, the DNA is TGTGCCAGCAGCTCATCACTTTCAGGACGGGGAGCTTTCTTT.